This record covers a single T cell receptor beta chain. V lost 0 bases and J lost 2; bases outside the gene matches: 13. This CDR3 is 19 amino acids long. Looked up from germline, CDR1 is SGDLS and CDR2 is YYNGEE. The assay was immunoSEQ multiplex PCR, and TCRdb's table has in-frame clones only and misses some. The sample has around 70,000 clones; around 90% are singletons. The data originate from a study of T cell changes during pregnancy in multiple sclerosis. The input for sequencing was peripheral blood, taken in the second trimester of pregnancy. V gene TRBV9 combines with J gene TRBJ2-3, with 9 bases aligning to TRBD2. This clonotype was sampled from a female donor with multiple sclerosis, enrolled in a pregnancy study. The CDR3: CASSVEGLAGRLYTDTQYF. For the CDR3, the DNA is TGTGCCAGCAGCGTAGAGGGGCTAGCGGGGCGACTCTACACAGATACGCAGTATTTT.